This paragraph covers one TCR beta chain sequence. The antigen remains undetermined. These data are taken from a study of CD8 T cells in ankylosing spondylitis. The CDR3 spans 15 residues. V lost 4 bases and J 5 bases, leaving 17 bases between the germline ends. From germline, CDR1 is LGHDT and CDR2 YNNKEL (reference sequence). Study-level points and caveats: What appeared characteristic of ankylosing spondylitis blood was a TCR beta motif of under 10 highly homologous variants. Existing reports had already noted some motif variants in reactive arthritis synovial fluid and blood.

Researchers built TCR beta libraries using quantitative 5'-RACE with molecular barcodes. Each CDR3 protein gets one entry after TCRdb re-called the 5' RACE reads with MiXCR. The data hold about 160,000 distinct CDR3 sequences, with about 17% observed a single time. The chain employs TRBV3-1 and TRBJ2-5; maybe TRBD2 (6 bases). This clonotype was sampled from a male donor with ankylosing spondylitis or in good health (not recorded which). Sequencing was carried out using blood, either unsorted or a sorted T cell fraction (not recorded which). The CDR3 loop is CASSPPLGGGETQYF. The CDR3 bases are TGTGCCAGCAGCCCCCCATTGGGGGGTGGGGAGACCCAGTACTTC.